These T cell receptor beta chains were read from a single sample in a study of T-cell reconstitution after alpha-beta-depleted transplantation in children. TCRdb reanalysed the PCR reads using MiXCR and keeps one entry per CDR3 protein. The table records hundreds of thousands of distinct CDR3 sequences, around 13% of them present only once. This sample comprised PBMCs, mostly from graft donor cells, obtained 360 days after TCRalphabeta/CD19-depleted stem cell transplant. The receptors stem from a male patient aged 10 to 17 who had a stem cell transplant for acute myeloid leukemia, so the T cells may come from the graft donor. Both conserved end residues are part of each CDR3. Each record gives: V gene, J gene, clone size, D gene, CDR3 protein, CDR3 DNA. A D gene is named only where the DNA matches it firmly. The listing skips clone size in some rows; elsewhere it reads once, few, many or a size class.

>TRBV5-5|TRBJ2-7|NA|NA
CASSLFSRAAGF
TGTGCCAGCAGCTTGTTTTCGAGAGCGGCGGGCTTC
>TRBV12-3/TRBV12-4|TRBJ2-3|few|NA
CASSPSLRGLGDTQYF
TGTGCCAGCAGTCCCTCCTTGCGCGGCTTAGGAGATACGCAGTATTTT
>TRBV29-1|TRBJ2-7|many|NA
CSAGTGSYEQYF
TGCAGCGCGGGGACTGGCTCCTACGAGCAGTACTTC
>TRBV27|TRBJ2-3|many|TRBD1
CASTIWGQGTDTQYF
TGTGCCAGCACCATTTGGGGACAGGGCACAGATACGCAGTATTTT
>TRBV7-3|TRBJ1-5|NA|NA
CASSAGRNQPQHF
TGTGCCAGCAGCGCCGGACGGAATCAGCCCCAGCATTTT
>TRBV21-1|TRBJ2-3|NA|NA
CASSKGLAGGKSTDTQYF
TGTGCCAGCAGCAAGGGACTAGCGGGAGGAAAAAGCACAGATACGCAGTATTTT
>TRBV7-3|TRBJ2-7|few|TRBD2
CASSLKASGSSEQYF
TGTGCCAGCAGCTTAAAGGCTAGCGGGAGTTCCGAGCAGTACTTC
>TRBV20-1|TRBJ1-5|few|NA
CSARVGGLAGTSNQPQHF
TGCAGTGCTAGAGTTGGGGGTTTGGCAGGGACTAGCAATCAGCCCCAGCATTTT
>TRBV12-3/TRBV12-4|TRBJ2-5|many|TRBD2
CASSFGQLAGGGETQYF
TGTGCCAGCAGTTTCGGCCAGCTAGCGGGAGGGGGTGAGACCCAGTACTTC
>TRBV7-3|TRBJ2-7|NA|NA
CASSLRGGWAYEQYF
TGTGCCAGCAGCTTACGTGGCGGGTGGGCCTACGAGCAGTACTTC
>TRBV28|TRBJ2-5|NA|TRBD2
CASSLGSGEETQYF
TGTGCCAGCAGTTTAGGTAGCGGGGAAGAGACCCAGTACTTC
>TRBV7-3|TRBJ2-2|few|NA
CASSSLLNHVNTGELFF
TGTGCCAGCAGCTCCCTACTGAATCACGTGAACACCGGGGAGCTGTTTTTT
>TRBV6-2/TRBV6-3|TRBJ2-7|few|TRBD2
CASSIAGGAYEQYF
TGTGCCAGCAGCATAGCGGGAGGAGCCTACGAGCAGTACTTC
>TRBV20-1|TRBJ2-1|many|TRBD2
CSAGRGIAGGMNNEQFF
TGCAGTGCCGGGAGGGGGATAGCGGGAGGGATGAACAATGAGCAGTTCTTC
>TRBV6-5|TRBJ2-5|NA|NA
CASSYSNHQETQYF
TGTGCCAGCAGTTACTCCAACCACCAAGAGACCCAGTACTTC
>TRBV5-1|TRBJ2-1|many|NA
CASSGSEQFF
TGCGCCAGCAGCGGTAGTGAGCAGTTCTTC
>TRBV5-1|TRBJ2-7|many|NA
CASRAMIASYEQYF
TGCGCCAGCAGGGCCATGATAGCCTCCTACGAGCAGTACTTC
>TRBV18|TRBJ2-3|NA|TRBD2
CASSPAASGRATQYF
TGTGCCAGCTCACCAGCGGCTAGCGGGAGGGCCACGCAGTATTTT
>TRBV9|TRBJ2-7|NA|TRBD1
CASSAYGTDYYEQYF
TGTGCCAGCAGCGCCTACGGGACAGATTACTACGAGCAGTACTTC
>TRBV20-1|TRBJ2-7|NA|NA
CSARGTDSYEQYF
TGCAGTGCTAGAGGGACGGACTCCTACGAGCAGTACTTC
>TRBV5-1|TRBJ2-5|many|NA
CASSFGGTRGPRQETQYF
TGCGCCAGCAGCTTCGGAGGTACCAGGGGCCCGCGTCAAGAGACCCAGTACTTC
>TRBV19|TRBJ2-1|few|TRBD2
CASTPVVTSGSDEQFF
TGTGCCAGCACCCCGGTGGTGACTAGCGGGAGCGATGAGCAGTTCTTC
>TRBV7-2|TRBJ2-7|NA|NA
CASSPRGLSGEQYF
TGTGCCAGCAGCCCCCGCGGTCTTTCGGGGGAGCAGTACTTC
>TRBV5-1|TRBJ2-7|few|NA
CASSSVGNEQYF
TGCGCCAGCAGCTCCGTCGGGAACGAGCAGTACTTC
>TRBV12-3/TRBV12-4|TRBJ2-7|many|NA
CASSYQTSFLPYEQYF
TGTGCCAGCAGCTATCAAACTAGCTTTTTACCCTACGAGCAGTACTTC
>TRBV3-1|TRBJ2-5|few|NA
CASSPASVQETQYF
TGTGCCAGCAGCCCAGCGAGCGTCCAAGAGACCCAGTACTTC
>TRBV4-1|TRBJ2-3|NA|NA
CATTLGDTQYF
TGCGCCACCACGCTCGGAGATACGCAGTATTTT
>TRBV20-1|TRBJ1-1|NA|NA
CSARQGGTFF
TGCAGTGCTAGACAGGGTGGAACTTTCTTT
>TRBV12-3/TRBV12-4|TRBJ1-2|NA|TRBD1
CASSITGTGTYGYTF
TGTGCCAGCAGCATAACCGGGACAGGTACCTATGGCTACACCTTC
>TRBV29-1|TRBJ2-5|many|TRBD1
CSVPTGGLKTQYF
TGCAGCGTCCCGACAGGGGGCTTAAAGACCCAGTACTTC
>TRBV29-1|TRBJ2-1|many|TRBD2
CSVSTSGSPDEQFF
TGCAGCGTGTCGACTAGCGGGAGTCCGGATGAGCAGTTCTTC
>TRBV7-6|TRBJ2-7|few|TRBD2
CASSSRGLAGTYEQYF
TGTGCCAGCAGCTCGAGGGGACTAGCGGGGACCTACGAGCAGTACTTC
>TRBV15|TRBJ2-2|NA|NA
CAISRSSGELFF
TGTGCCATCTCGCGGAGTTCCGGGGAGCTGTTTTTT
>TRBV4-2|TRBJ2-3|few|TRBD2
CASSQTGVAGVGDTQYF
TGTGCCAGCAGCCAGACAGGAGTAGCGGGAGTTGGGGATACGCAGTATTTT
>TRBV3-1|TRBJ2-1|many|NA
CASSQQGQGRPYNEQFF
TGTGCCAGCAGCCAACAAGGGCAGGGACGCCCCTACAATGAGCAGTTCTTC
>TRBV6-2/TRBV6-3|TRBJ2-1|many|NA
CASSYKIKNGYNEQFF
TGTGCCAGCAGTTATAAGATAAAGAATGGGTACAATGAGCAGTTCTTC
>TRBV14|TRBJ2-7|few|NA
CASSQDRSWRDPYEQYF
TGTGCCAGCAGCCAAGATCGTAGTTGGCGGGACCCATACGAGCAGTACTTC
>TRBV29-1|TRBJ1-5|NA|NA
CSVQPDSPPNQPQHF
TGCAGCGTCCAACCTGACAGCCCCCCGAATCAGCCCCAGCATTTT
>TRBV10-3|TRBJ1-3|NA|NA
CAISESKGRSGNTIYF
TGTGCCATCAGTGAGTCGAAGGGAAGGTCTGGAAACACCATATATTTT
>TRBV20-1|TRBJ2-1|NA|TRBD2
CSARDWRSGSALGQFF
TGCAGTGCTAGAGATTGGCGAAGCGGGAGTGCGTTAGGGCAGTTCTTC
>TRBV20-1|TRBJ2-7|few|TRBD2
CSAGGRLLLEQYF
TGCAGTGCGGGCGGGAGACTCCTTTTAGAGCAGTACTTC
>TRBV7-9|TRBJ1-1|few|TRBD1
CASSVKGTGREAFF
TGTGCCAGCAGCGTTAAAGGGACAGGGCGTGAAGCTTTCTTT
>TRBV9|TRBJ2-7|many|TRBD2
CASSAGLVGHEQYF
TGTGCCAGCAGCGCGGGACTAGTCGGCCACGAGCAGTACTTC
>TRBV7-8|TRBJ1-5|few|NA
CASSAGLGDRQPQHF
TGTGCCAGCAGCGCAGGTCTCGGTGATAGGCAGCCCCAGCATTTT
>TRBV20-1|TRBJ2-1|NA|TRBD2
CSAPGLPLSSYNEQFF
TGCAGTGCTCCGGGACTACCGTTGAGCTCCTACAATGAGCAGTTCTTC
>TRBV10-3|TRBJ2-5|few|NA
CAISEPGETQYF
TGTGCCATCAGTGAGCCGGGGGAGACCCAGTACTTC
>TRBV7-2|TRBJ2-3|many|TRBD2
CASSPGLATDTQYF
TGTGCCAGCAGCCCCGGACTAGCGACGGATACGCAGTATTTT
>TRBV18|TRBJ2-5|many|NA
CASSPRRETQYF
TGTGCCAGCTCACCACGAAGGGAGACCCAGTACTTC
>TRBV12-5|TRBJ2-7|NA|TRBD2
CASGLNPGLAVYEQYF
TGTGCTAGTGGTTTGAATCCGGGACTAGCGGTATACGAGCAGTACTTC
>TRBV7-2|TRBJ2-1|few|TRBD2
CASSPNLAGYNEQFF
TGTGCCAGCAGCCCGAACTTAGCGGGATACAATGAGCAGTTCTTC
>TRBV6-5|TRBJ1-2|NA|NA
CASSYLGSSGYGYTF
TGTGCCAGCAGTTACCTAGGCAGTAGCGGCTATGGCTACACCTTC